This T cell receptor beta chain was identified during a study of blood T cell repertoires in COVID-19. Study summary: The United States, Italy and Spain supplied acute and convalescent COVID-19 samples. PBMCs, B-cell-depleted T cells, or T cells were the source of the cDNA or gDNA that made up the material.

Germline CDR1 SEHNR, CDR2 FQNEAQ (reference sequence). The CDR3 is 11 amino acids. V gave up 3 bases and J gave up 12 bases, with 11 bases separating them. Per the authors' pipeline: Amplification with reference gene primers provided the estimates of nucleated cell counts. Sequenced by immunoSEQ multiplex PCR; TCRdb stores in-frame clones only, minus some. V and J calls and clone size are those listed in that table; D and trimming were worked out from the DNA. The sample comprises approximately 240,000 clones, approximately 81% of which are singletons, and over 15% rests with the top ten. Sequencing was done on a sample of peripheral blood. The V call is TRBV7-9, the J call TRBJ1-1; perhaps TRBD1 as D (5 bases). The TCR comes from a woman aged 80 or older with active or convalescent COVID-19. CDR3 sequence: CASSFGRETFF. CDR3 nucleotide sequence: TGTGCCAGCAGCTTTGGCAGGGAAACTTTCTTT.